This T cell receptor (beta chain) comes out of a study of blood T cell repertoires in COVID-19. About the research overall: Sites across the United States, Italy and Spain contributed samples from acute and convalescent COVID-19.

The V gene's germline CDR1 is KGHSH and CDR2 LQKENI. Trimming took 6 bases from V and 8 from J; bases not matched to a gene: 18. The CDR3 extends over 16 amino acids. Original processing methods: Reference gene primer amplification gave estimated nucleated cell counts. The protocol was immunoSEQ multiplex PCR, while the TCRdb copy is restricted to in-frame clones and leaves out a portion. V, J and clone size are taken as reported in that table, and D and trimming were inferred from the DNA itself. The repertoire holds about 430,000 clones, with roughly 90% as singletons. The receptor was derived from a man in his late teens or twenties with COVID-19, enrolled during active disease. The chain couples TRBV18 to TRBJ1-2; 7 bases align to TRBD1. The sequenced material came from peripheral blood. CDR3 nucleotides: TGTGCCAGCTCCTACCAGCGGACAGGCTTAAGGGTCGGCTACACCTTC. This encodes CASSYQRTGLRVGYTF.